This T cell receptor beta chain was recovered during a study of blood T cell repertoires in COVID-19. Original data processing: Amplification with reference gene primers provided the estimates of nucleated cell counts. The table came from immunoSEQ multiplex PCR; TCRdb's copy has only in-frame clones and leaves some out. For V, J and clone size, that table is used; D and trimming come from the DNA. Of 350,000 or so clones listed, around 87% are singletons. CDR1 is MNHEY, CDR2 SVGEGT, per germline. Unmatched junction bases numbered 8, after V lost 0 bases and J lost 6 bases. The CDR3 totals 17 residues.

The chain recombines TRBV6-2 or TRBV6-3 with TRBJ2-1; 10 bases agree with TRBD2. The sample consisted of peripheral blood. This sequence was found in a young woman with COVID-19, enrolled during active disease. The CDR3 DNA follows: TGTGCCAGCAGTTACTCGAACGTTCTAGCGGGAGCCAATGAGCAGTTCTTC. Its protein is CASSYSNVLAGANEQFF.